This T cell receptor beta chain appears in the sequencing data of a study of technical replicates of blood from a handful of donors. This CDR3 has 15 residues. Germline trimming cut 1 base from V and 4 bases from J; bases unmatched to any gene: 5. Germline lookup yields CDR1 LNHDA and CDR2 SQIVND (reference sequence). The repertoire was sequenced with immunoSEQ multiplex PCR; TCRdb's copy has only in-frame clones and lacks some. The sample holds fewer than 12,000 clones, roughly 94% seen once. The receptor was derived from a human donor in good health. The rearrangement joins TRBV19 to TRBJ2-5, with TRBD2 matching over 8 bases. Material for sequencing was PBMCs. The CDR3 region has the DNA TGTGCCAGTAGTATAGCGCGGGGGGCGGGAGAGACCCAGTACTTC. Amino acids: CASSIARGAGETQYF.